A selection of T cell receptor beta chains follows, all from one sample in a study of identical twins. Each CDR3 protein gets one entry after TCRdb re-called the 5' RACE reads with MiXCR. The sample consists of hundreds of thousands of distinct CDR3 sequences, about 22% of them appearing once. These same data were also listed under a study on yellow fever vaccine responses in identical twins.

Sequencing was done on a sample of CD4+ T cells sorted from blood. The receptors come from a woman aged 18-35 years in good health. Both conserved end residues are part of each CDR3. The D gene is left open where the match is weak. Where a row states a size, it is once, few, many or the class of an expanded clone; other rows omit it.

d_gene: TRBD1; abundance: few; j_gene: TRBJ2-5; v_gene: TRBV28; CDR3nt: TGTGCCAGCAGTGGGACAGCCCAAGGGGAGACCCAGTACTTC; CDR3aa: CASSGTAQGETQYF
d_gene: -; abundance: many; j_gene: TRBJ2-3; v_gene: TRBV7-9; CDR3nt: TGTGCCAGCAGCTTTGAGAATACGCAGTATTTT; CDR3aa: CASSFENTQYF
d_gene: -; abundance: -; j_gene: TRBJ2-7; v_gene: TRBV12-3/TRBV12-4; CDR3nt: TGTGCCAGCAGTCCCCGAGCACTCTACGAGCAGTACTTC; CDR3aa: CASSPRALYEQYF
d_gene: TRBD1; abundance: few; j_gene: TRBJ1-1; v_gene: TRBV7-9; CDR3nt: TGTGCCAGCAGCCCTAGACAGGGTGTTATGAACACTGAAGCTTTCTTT; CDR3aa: CASSPRQGVMNTEAFF
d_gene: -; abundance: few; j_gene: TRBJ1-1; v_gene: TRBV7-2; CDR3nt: TGTGCCAGCAGCTTAGTGCAGGGCCCTAACACTGAAGCTTTCTTT; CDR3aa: CASSLVQGPNTEAFF
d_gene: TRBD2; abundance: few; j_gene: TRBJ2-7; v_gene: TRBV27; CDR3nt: TGTGCCAGCAGTTGGGGACGGGGGGGGCCGAACGAGCAGTACTTC; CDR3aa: CASSWGRGGPNEQYF
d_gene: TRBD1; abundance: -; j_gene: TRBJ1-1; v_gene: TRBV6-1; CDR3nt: TGTGCCAGCAGAACCGGGACAGGATACACTGAAGCTTTCTTT; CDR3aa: CASRTGTGYTEAFF
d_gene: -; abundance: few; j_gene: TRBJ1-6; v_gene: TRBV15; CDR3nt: TGTGCCACCAGCAGAGACAGGGATCCTCTTAGGCCCCTCCACTTT; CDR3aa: CATSRDRDPLRPLHF
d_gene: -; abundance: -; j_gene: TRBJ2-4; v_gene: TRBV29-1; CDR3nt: TGCAGCGTTGAACTGCTGCTGGGCAAAAACATTCAGTACTTC; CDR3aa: CSVELLLGKNIQYF
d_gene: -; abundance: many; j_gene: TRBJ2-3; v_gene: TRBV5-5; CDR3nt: TGTGCCAGCAGCGGCGAAGCACCCACAGATACGCAGTATTTT; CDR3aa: CASSGEAPTDTQYF
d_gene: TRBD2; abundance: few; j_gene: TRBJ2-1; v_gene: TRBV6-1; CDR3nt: TGTGCCATATGGGGCGGGAGACAGTTCTTC; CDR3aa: CAIWGGRQFF
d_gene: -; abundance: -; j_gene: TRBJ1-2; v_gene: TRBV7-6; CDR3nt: TGTGCCAGCAGCGGAAACCAGGGCTATGGCTACACCTTC; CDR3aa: CASSGNQGYGYTF
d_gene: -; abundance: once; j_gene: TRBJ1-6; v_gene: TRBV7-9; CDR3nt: TGTGCCAGCAGCTTTGACAGTAATAATTCACCCCTCCACTTT; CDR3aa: CASSFDSNNSPLHF
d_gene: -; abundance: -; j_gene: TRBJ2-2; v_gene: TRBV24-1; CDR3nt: TGTGCCACCAGTGACCTCGGGACCCAAAACACCGGGGAGCTGTTTTTT; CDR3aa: CATSDLGTQNTGELFF
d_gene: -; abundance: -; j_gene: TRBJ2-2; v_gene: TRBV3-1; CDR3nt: TGTGCCAGCAGCCAAGCCGGGACTAACACCGGGGAGCTGTTTTTT; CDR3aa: CASSQAGTNTGELFF
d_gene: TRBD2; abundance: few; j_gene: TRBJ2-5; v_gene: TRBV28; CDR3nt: TGTGCCAGCAGTTTATTTGCTACCGGGACTAACTTCCAAGAGACCCAGTACTTC; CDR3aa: CASSLFATGTNFQETQYF
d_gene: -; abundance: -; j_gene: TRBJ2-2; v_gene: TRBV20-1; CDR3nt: TGCAGTGCTAGAGATGGGAGAGCCGGGGAGCTGTTTTTT; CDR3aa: CSARDGRAGELFF
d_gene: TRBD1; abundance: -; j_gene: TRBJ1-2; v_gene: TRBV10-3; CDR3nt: TGTGCCATCGGGGGACAGCCAAACTATGGCTACACCTTC; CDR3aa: CAIGGQPNYGYTF
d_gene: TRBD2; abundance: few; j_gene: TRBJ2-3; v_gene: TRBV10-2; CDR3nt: TGCGCCAGCAGGGAAAGAAGACTAGCGGGAGGGCCGAGGACACAAGATACGCAGTATTTT; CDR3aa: CASRERRLAGGPRTQDTQYF
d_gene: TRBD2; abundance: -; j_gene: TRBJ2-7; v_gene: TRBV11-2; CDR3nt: TGTGCCAGCAGCTTAGGTCGGACTAGCGGGAGGACTTACGAGCAGTACTTC; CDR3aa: CASSLGRTSGRTYEQYF
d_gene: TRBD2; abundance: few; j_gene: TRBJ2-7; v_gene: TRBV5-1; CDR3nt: TGCGCCAGCAGCGGGGGTACTAGCGGATTCTACGAGCAGTACTTC; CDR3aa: CASSGGTSGFYEQYF
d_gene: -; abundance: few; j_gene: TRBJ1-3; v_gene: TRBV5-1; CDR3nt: TGCGCCAGCAGCTTGGTCGGCAACTCTGGAAACACCATATATTTT; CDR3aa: CASSLVGNSGNTIYF
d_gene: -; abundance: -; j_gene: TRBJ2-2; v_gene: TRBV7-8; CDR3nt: TGTGCCAGACGGGGGAGTGACACCGGGGAGCTGTTTTTT; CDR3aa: CARRGSDTGELFF
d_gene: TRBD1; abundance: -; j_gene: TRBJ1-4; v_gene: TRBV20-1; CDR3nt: TGCAGTGCTAGAGCTCAGGGATGGGACAGGGAAGCAAACAATGAAAAACTGTTTTTT; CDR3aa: CSARAQGWDREANNEKLFF
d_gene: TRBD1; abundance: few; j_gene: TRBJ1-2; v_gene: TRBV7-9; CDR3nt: TGTGCCAGCAGCTTAGAGGGGACAGGGTATGGCTACACCTTC; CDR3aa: CASSLEGTGYGYTF
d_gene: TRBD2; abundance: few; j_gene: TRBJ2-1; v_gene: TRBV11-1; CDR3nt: TGTGCCAGCAGCCAACAAGCGGGAAGCTCCTACAATGAGCAGTTCTTC; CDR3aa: CASSQQAGSSYNEQFF
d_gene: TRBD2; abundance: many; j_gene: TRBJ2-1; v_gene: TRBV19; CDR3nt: TGTGCCAGTAGTATCAAAACGGGACTAGCGGGAGTTTCGGTTGAGCAGTTCTTC; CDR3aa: CASSIKTGLAGVSVEQFF
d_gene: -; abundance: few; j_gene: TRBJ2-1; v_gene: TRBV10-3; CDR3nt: TGTGCCATCAGTGATGACTATGAGCAGTTCTTC; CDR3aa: CAISDDYEQFF
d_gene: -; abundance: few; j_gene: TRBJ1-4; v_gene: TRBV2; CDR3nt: TGTGCCAGCAGTGAGGAGGGGTCGGGACTGTTTTTT; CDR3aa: CASSEEGSGLFF
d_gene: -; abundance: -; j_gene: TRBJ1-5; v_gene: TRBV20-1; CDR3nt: TGCAGTGCTCTGACATTGGGTAGCAATCAGCCCCAGCATTTT; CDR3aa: CSALTLGSNQPQHF
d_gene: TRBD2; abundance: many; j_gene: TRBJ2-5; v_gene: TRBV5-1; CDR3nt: TGTGCCAGCAGCCTACTAGCGGGAGAAGAGACCCAGTACTTC; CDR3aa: CASSLLAGEETQYF
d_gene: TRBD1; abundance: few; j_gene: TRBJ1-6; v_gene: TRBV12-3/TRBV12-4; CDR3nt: TGTGCCAGCAGTCGCGGGACAGGGGTGACTTCACCCCTCCACTTT; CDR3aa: CASSRGTGVTSPLHF
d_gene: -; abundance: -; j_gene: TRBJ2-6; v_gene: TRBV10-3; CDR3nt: TGTGCCATCAGTGAAAAGGAGCGGTACGGGGCCAACGTCCTGACTTTC; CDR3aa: CAISEKERYGANVLTF
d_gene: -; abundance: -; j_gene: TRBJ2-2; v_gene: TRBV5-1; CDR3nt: TGCGCCAGCAGCTTCGGCGGGACTGTGACCGGGGAGCTGTTTTTT; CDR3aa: CASSFGGTVTGELFF
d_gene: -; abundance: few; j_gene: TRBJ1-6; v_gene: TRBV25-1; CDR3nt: TGTGCCAGCAGTGAATCGTTGGAGTTAAACTCACCCCTCCACTTT; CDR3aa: CASSESLELNSPLHF
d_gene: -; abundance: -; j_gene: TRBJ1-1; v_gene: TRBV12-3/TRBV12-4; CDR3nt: TGTGCCAGCAGTTTCGGGGTTGGGGGGAACACTGAAGCTTTCTTT; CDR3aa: CASSFGVGGNTEAFF
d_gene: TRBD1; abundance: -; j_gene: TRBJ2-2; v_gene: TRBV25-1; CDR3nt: TGTGCCAGCAGTGGTCCCAGGACAGGGCGACTATCTAACACCGGGGAGCTGTTTTTT; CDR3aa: CASSGPRTGRLSNTGELFF
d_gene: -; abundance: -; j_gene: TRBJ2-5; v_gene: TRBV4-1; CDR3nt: TGCGCCAGCAGCGCAAAGAGGGAGGGGGGGACCCAGTACTTC; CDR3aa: CASSAKREGGTQYF
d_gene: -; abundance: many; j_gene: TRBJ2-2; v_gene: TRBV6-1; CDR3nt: TGTGCCAGCCGCGAAGGGGCAGGGAGGTCCGGGGAGCTGTTTTTT; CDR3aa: CASREGAGRSGELFF
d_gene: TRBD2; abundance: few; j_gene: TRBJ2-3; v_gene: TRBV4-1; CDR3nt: TGCGCCAGCAGCCAAGAACGGCGGGGGAGCACAGATACGCAGTATTTT; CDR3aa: CASSQERRGSTDTQYF
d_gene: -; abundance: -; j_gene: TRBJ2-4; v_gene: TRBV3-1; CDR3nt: TGTGCCAGCAGCCAAGGACACGGGGGCAAAAACATTCAGTACTTC; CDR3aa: CASSQGHGGKNIQYF
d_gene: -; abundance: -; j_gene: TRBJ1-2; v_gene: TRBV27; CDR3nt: TGTGCCAGCAGATACAGGTCTGGCTACACCTTC; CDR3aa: CASRYRSGYTF
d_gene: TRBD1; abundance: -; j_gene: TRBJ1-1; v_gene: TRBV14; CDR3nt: TGTGCCAGCAGCCAAGTCTCCCAGGGGGTAGTCACTGAAGCTTTCTTT; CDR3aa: CASSQVSQGVVTEAFF
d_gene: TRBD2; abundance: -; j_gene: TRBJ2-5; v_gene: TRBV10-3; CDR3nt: TGTGCCATCAGTGCGGGACTAGCGCAACAAGAGACCCAGTACTTC; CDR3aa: CAISAGLAQQETQYF
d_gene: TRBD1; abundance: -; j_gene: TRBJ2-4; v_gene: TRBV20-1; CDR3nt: TGCAGTGCTAGGGTGACAGGGCTGGACATTCAGTACTTC; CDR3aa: CSARVTGLDIQYF
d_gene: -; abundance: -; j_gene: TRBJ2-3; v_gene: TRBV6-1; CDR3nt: TGTGCCAGCAGTTTGGGGGTAGCGTTTACCACAGATACGCAGTATTTT; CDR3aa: CASSLGVAFTTDTQYF
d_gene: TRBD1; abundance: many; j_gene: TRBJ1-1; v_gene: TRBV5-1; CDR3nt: TGCGCCAGCAGCACAAATCCGGGACAGGGGTTTTTCGTGAACACTGAAGCTTTCTTT; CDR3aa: CASSTNPGQGFFVNTEAFF
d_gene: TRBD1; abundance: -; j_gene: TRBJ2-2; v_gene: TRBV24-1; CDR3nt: TGTGCCACCAGTGATTCGACAGGGCCCGGGGAGCTGTTTTTT; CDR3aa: CATSDSTGPGELFF
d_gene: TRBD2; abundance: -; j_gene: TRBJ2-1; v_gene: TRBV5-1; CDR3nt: TGCGCCAGCAAGAAGATGGGGGCTAGCGGGACAAGGGCGGCCTACAATGAGCAGTTCTTC; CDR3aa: CASKKMGASGTRAAYNEQFF
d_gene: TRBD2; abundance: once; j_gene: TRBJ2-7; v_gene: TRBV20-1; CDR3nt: TGCAGTGCTACAGGGAGGGCCGCCTACGAGCAGTACTTC; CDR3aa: CSATGRAAYEQYF
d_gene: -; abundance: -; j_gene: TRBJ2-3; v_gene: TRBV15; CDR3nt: TGTGCCACCAGCAGAGCTTATACGCAGTATTTT; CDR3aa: CATSRAYTQYF
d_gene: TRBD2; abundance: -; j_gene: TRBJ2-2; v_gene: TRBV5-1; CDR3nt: TGCGCCAGCAGCTTAAGCGGGGGGCCGAGGGAGCTGTTTTTT; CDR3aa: CASSLSGGPRELFF